This TCR beta chain was sequenced in a study of PD-1 blockade in classical Hodgkin lymphoma. Remarks on this clone: Its antigen is currently unknown.

All patients experienced relapse after autologous stem cell transplantation, and brentuximab vedotin exposure was variable. Complete response, partial response or progressive disease constituted the best response categories observed. Overall study findings and caveats: TCR diversity at baseline was reported to be reduced in newly diagnosed patients relative to healthy donors. Patients with a complete response exhibited baseline diversity comparable to newly diagnosed patients.

Generated by immunoSEQ multiplex PCR, the TCRdb table keeps only in-frame clones and is missing some. The repertoire consists of about 24,000 clones, with 65% to 90% occurring once and the leading ten covering around 19%. This TCR was recovered from a human donor with classical Hodgkin lymphoma. The sequencing here drew on peripheral blood mononuclear cells (PBMCs), taken before the second cycle of nivolumab.

CDR3 loop: CASSSGQIWETQYF. The CDR3, as DNA: TGTGCCAGCAGTTCTGGACAGATCTGGGAGACCCAGTACTTC. This chain links TRBV27 with TRBJ2-5; weak D call: TRBD1 (6 bases). From germline, CDR1 is MNHEY and CDR2 SMNVEV (reference sequence). The CDR3 spans 14 residues. V lost 4 bases to trimming and J lost 5 bases, with 14 bases between them.